These 27 T cell receptor beta chains were all obtained from the same sample, sequenced in a study of PD-1 blockade in mismatch repair-deficient tumors. Clones were sequenced by immunoSEQ multiplex PCR, and TCRdb holds only the in-frame ones, with some missing. This sample has about 120,000 clones, with around 87% found just once. The sequenced sample was peripheral blood, obtained 44 weeks after starting pembrolizumab. The receptors derive from an adult with mismatch repair-deficient cancer.

This clone came up a few times. The J gene is TRBJ2-7, the V gene TRBV2, with 7 nucleotides matching TRBD1. The trim removed 5 bases at V and 3 bases at J, leaving 4 bases unmatched. CDR3 length: 13 amino acids. Germline V CDR1 and CDR2: SNHLY, FYNNEI. The CDR3 DNA sequence: TGTGCCAGCAGTAGCCGACAGGGCTACGAGCAGTACTTC. Amino acids: CASSSRQGYEQYF.

This clone has more than one count but fewer than ten. The chain joins TRBV15 to TRBJ2-7, with 8 bases aligning to TRBD1. CDR3 length: 15 amino acids. V gave up 4 bases and J gave up 6 bases; unmatched junction bases: 11. Looked up from germline, CDR1 is LNHNV and CDR2 is YYDKDF (reference sequence). CDR3 amino acids: CATSTSLGQGFEQYF. As DNA, the CDR3 is TGTGCCACCAGCACTTCCCTCGGACAGGGCTTCGAGCAGTACTTC. The entire variable domain, with the rest obtained from reference TRBV15 and TRBJ2-7, is as follows: DAMVIQNPRYQVTQFGKPVTLSCSQTLNHNVMYWYQQKSSQAPKLLFHYYDKDFNNEADTPDNFQSRRPNTSFCFLDIRSPGLGDTAMYLCATSTSLGQGFEQYFGPGTRLTVT.

The chain is built from TRBV10-2 and TRBJ2-2; no clear D gene. Trimming left V 2 bases short and J 6 bases short, with 7 bases between. From germline, CDR1 is WSHSY and CDR2 SAAADI. The CDR3 has 13 residues. The CDR3 spells CASSETRSGELFF. The CDR3 DNA sequence: TGCGCCAGCAGTGAGACACGGTCCGGGGAGCTGTTTTTT.

The chain recombines TRBV7-9 with TRBJ1-5; D not certain. The CDR3 runs 12 residues. CDR1 and CDR2 (germline): SEHNR, FQNEAQ (reference sequence). Trimming cost V 5 bases and J 8 bases, with 10 bases left between them. The CDR3 loop is CASSRTPEPQHF. The CDR3 region has the DNA TGTGCCAGCAGCCGGACTCCGGAGCCCCAGCATTTT.

The rearrangement uses TRBV5-4 and TRBJ2-7, with 7 bases identical to TRBD2. This CDR3 contains 17 residues. Germline lookup yields CDR1 SGHNT and CDR2 YYREEE (reference sequence). Trimming removed 3 bases from V and 0 bases from J; junction bases left unmatched: 12. CDR3 in amino acids: CASSWTPWREPSYEQYF. CDR3 bases: TGTGCCAGCAGCTGGACGCCCTGGCGGGAGCCCTCCTACGAGCAGTACTTC.

CDR3 residues: CASSQAVGGMTTDTQYF. As DNA, the CDR3 is TGCGCCAGCAGCCAAGCGGTCGGCGGGATGACGACAGATACGCAGTATTTT. The chain employs TRBV4-3 and TRBJ2-3; perhaps TRBD2 as D (6 bases). V lost 1 base and J lost 3, with 17 bases in between. Germline assignment: CDR1 LGHNA and CDR2 YSLEER. This CDR3 has 17 amino acids.

The chain is built from TRBV6-1 and TRBJ2-7; D might be TRBD1 (6 bases). CDR3 size: 16 residues. The germline V gene has CDR1 MNHNS and CDR2 SASEGT. Trimming removed 0 bases at V and 2 bases at J, with 14 bases between. Here the CDR3 reads CASSEANDRPPYEQYF. DNA for the CDR3: TGTGCCAGCAGTGAAGCAAACGACAGGCCTCCCTACGAGCAGTACTTC.

The V gene is TRBV5-5, the J gene TRBJ2-2, with D tentatively TRBD1 or TRBD2 (5 bases each). This CDR3 has 15 amino acids. Germline V gives CDR1 SGHKS, CDR2 YYEKEE (reference sequence). Trimming left V 3 bases short and J 2 bases short, with 11 bases between. The CDR3 loop reads CASSWGPTNTGELFF. Here the CDR3 DNA reads TGTGCCAGCAGCTGGGGACCCACCAACACCGGGGAGCTGTTTTTT. Drawing the rest from reference TRBV5-5 and TRBJ2-2, the complete variable domain is DAGVTQSPTHLIKTRGQQVTLRCSPISGHKSVSWYQQVLGQGPQFIFQYYEKEERGRGNFPDRFSARQFPNYSSELNVNALLLGDSALYLCASSWGPTNTGELFFGEGSRLTVL.

This chain links TRBV28 with TRBJ2-5; either TRBD1 or TRBD2 may supply D (6 bases each). This CDR3 has 15 amino acids. Germline values: CDR1 MDHEN, CDR2 SYDVKM. V shed 6 bases and J shed 4 bases, with 18 bases lying between them. CDR3 nucleotides: TGTGCCAGCAGGGGATGGGGGGCATGGGGAGAGACCCAGTACTTC. It specifies CASRGWGAWGETQYF.

This chain connects TRBV6-5 to TRBJ1-1; D unclear. Germline V gene sequence: CDR1 MNHEY, CDR2 SVGAGI. CDR3 size: 12 residues. Trimming stripped 2 bases from V and 7 bases from J, with 8 bases between. The CDR3 bases are TGTGCCAGCAGTTACCAAGGAAGTGAAGCTTTCTTT. Translating it yields CASSYQGSEAFF.

The chain couples TRBV5-1 to TRBJ2-7; 7 bases agree with TRBD2. V was pared by 4 bases and J by 4 bases, with 8 bases of the junction left unmatched. The germline CDR1 and CDR2 sequences are SGHRS and YFSETQ. The CDR3 is 14 amino acids. The CDR3 DNA sequence: TGCGCCAGCAGCCCTTATAAACTAGCGTACGAGCAGTACTTC. This translates into CASSPYKLAYEQYF.

V gene TRBV6-5 combines with J gene TRBJ2-7; 12 positions match TRBD1. CDR1 and CDR2 (germline): MNHEY, SVGAGI. The trim removed 2 bases at V and 5 bases at J, leaving 7 bases unmatched. The CDR3 contains 16 residues. The CDR3 protein is CASSYGTGGGLDEQYF. In nucleotides, the CDR3 is TGTGCCAGCAGTTACGGGACAGGGGGCGGGTTGGACGAGCAGTACTTC.

The rearrangement uses TRBV7-2 and TRBJ2-5, with D possibly called TRBD1 or TRBD2 (5 bases each). CDR1 and CDR2 (germline): SGHTA, FQGNSA. There are 13 residues in the CDR3. V shed 2 bases and J shed 6 bases, with 10 bases lying between them. The CDR3 bases are TGTGCCAGCAGCTTATCTGGGACGAAGACCCAGTACTTC. Amino acids: CASSLSGTKTQYF.

This chain links TRBV6-6 with TRBJ1-1, with a possible D match to TRBD1 (5 bases). In germline, CDR1 is MNHNY, CDR2 SVGAGI (reference sequence). CDR3 length: 14 residues. Trimming left V 6 bases short and J 3 bases short, with 14 bases between. The DNA of the CDR3 is TGTGCCAGCAGCTCTACACCAGGGTACACTGAAGCTTTCTTT. Its translation: CASSSTPGYTEAFF.

The count of this clone is one. The V and J genes are TRBV28 and TRBJ2-4; D is possibly TRBD1 (5 bases). The CDR3 covers 16 residues. Germline V lookup: CDR1 MDHEN, CDR2 SYDVKM. Deletions cut 10 bases from V and 0 bases from J, with 19 bases between. CDR3 residues: CATALEQALAKNIQYF. The CDR3, as DNA: TGTGCCACTGCGTTGGAACAGGCGCTAGCCAAAAACATTCAGTACTTC. The full variable domain, rest sourced from reference TRBV28 and TRBJ2-4, is DVKVTQSSRYLVKRTGEKVFLECVQDMDHENMFWYRQDPGLGLRLIYFSYDVKMKEKGDIPEGYSVSREKKERFSLILESASTNQTSMYLCATALEQALAKNIQYFGAGTRLSVL.

This clone was seen only once. CDR3 sequence: CASSRLGPSYEQYF. The CDR3 region has the DNA TGTGCCAGCAGCCGATTGGGGCCTTCTTACGAGCAGTACTTC. V is TRBV7-8 and J is TRBJ2-7, with D perhaps matching TRBD1 (5 bases). V lost 5 bases and J lost 4, with 15 bases in between. Germline CDR1 is SGHVS and CDR2 is FQNEAQ. This CDR3 contains 14 residues.

This clone is judged medium-sized. The DNA of the CDR3 is TGTGCCAGCAGCTTATGGGGGGAGGACACTGAAGCTTTCTTT. The encoded protein is CASSLWGEDTEAFF. The V and J genes are TRBV5-6 and TRBJ1-1, with D possibly being TRBD1 (5 bases). The V gene lost 2 bases and the J gene lost 3 bases, with 11 bases spanning the gap. Germline V gene lookup returns CDR1 SGHDT and CDR2 YYEEEE. CDR3 length: 14 amino acids.

This clone has a single count. The V call is TRBV7-9, the J call TRBJ2-5, with TRBD2 identical over 10 bases. CDR3 length: 15 amino acids. J gave up 5 bases and V 0 bases, and 3 bases lay outside the gene matches. The germline gives CDR1 SEHNR, CDR2 FQNEAQ (reference sequence). The CDR3 loop is CASSLAAGGPETQYF. In DNA, the CDR3 is TGTGCCAGCAGCTTAGCAGCGGGAGGGCCCGAGACCCAGTACTTC. Based on the CDR3 plus reference TRBV7-9 and TRBJ2-5, the full variable domain is DTGVSQNPRHKITKRGQNVTFRCDPISEHNRLYWYRQTLGQGPEFLTYFQNEAQLEKSRLLSDRFSAERPKGSFSTLEIQRTEQGDSAMYLCASSLAAGGPETQYFGPGTRLLVL.

In this sample, this clone turned up once. J is TRBJ2-2 and V is TRBV19; D is ambiguous. The CDR3 has 16 residues. With 5 bases removed from V and 1 base from J, the gap between germline ends came to 14 bases. CDR1 and CDR2 from the germline V gene are LNHDA and SQIVND (reference sequence). CDR3 region: CASSYRLSGNTGELFF. For the CDR3, the DNA is TGTGCCAGTAGTTATAGACTCTCGGGGAACACCGGGGAGCTGTTTTTT.

The chain recombines TRBV13 with TRBJ2-7; TRBD2 matches 7 bases. This CDR3 is 16 amino acids long. Germline V gene lookup returns CDR1 PRHDT and CDR2 FYEKMQ (reference sequence). With V trimmed by 0 bases and J by 3 bases, 8 bases remained unmatched. In DNA form, the CDR3 reads TGTGCCAGCAGCTTAGGGTCGAGGCTAGCGGACTACGAGCAGTACTTC. Its protein is CASSLGSRLADYEQYF. The full variable domain, with the rest looked up from reference TRBV13 and TRBJ2-7, is AAGVIQSPRHLIKEKRETATLKCYPIPRHDTVYWYQQGPGQDPQFLISFYEKMQSDKGSIPDRFSAQQFSDYHSELNMSSLELGDSALYFCASSLGSRLADYEQYFGPGTRLTVT.

This clone showed up just once. The rearrangement uses TRBV30 and TRBJ2-1; D is unclear. Between the trimmed V and J ends, which lost 1 base and 6 bases, there was a span of 19 bases. Germline V lookup: CDR1 GTSNPN, CDR2 SVGIG (reference sequence). The CDR3 runs to 16 residues. The CDR3 here is CAWSGEGRRLTNEQFF. The DNA of the CDR3 is TGTGCCTGGAGTGGAGAAGGACGGCGACTGACCAATGAGCAGTTCTTC.

This sequence joins TRBV5-1 and TRBJ1-2; D unresolved. Trimming left V 2 bases short and J 5 bases short, with 16 bases between. The CDR3 consists of 15 residues. Germline V gene sequence: CDR1 SGHRS, CDR2 YFSETQ. CDR3 nucleotide sequence: TGCGCCAGCAGCTTACCCTGGCCCCGACCATATGGCTACACCTTC. This sequence encodes CASSLPWPRPYGYTF.

The chain has TRBV6-1 and TRBJ2-4; no definite D call. CDR3 size: 17 residues. Germline values: CDR1 MNHNS, CDR2 SASEGT. Trimming left V 3 bases short and J 0 bases short, with 15 bases between. The CDR3 sequence is CASSEYQIYLAKNIQYF. The DNA for the CDR3 is TGTGCCAGCAGTGAGTACCAGATTTATCTAGCCAAAAACATTCAGTACTTC.

The chain has TRBV4-1 and TRBJ2-1; TRBD1 might be the D (6 bases). Germline V gives CDR1 MGHRA, CDR2 YSYEKL. This CDR3 region has 16 residues. Trimming cost V 1 base and J 5 bases, with 15 bases left between them. CDR3 sequence (DNA): TGCGCCAGCAGCCAAGTTGGGGGCCCCCATGACAATGAGCAGTTCTTC. This gives the protein CASSQVGGPHDNEQFF.

The chain recombines TRBV18 with TRBJ1-5; TRBD1 matches at 11 bases. The CDR3 has 16 residues. Germline CDR1 reads KGHSH; CDR2 reads LQKENI. V lost 5 bases to trimming and J lost 5 bases; unmatched junction nucleotides: 8. The CDR3 DNA reads as TGTGCCAGCTCATCCCGGGACAGGGGGTCGGATCAGCCCCAGCATTTT. Protein: CASSSRDRGSDQPQHF.

The J gene is TRBJ1-2, the V gene TRBV6-5; 10 nucleotides line up with TRBD1. Germline V CDR1 and CDR2: MNHEY, SVGAGI. The CDR3 has 12 amino acids. V lost 6 bases, J lost 12 bases, and 7 bases stayed unmatched. CDR3 sequence (DNA): TGTGCCAGCAGCCGCGGACAGGGGGGCGACACCTTC. This translates into CASSRGQGGDTF.

The chain carries TRBV11-3 and TRBJ2-7; 11 nucleotides line up with TRBD1. Germline V gene lookup returns CDR1 SGHNT and CDR2 YENEEA. This CDR3 region has 15 residues. J lost 7 bases, V lost 5 bases, and 10 bases had no gene match. The CDR3 region is CASSPRRDRGYEQYF. The CDR3 coding sequence is TGTGCCAGCAGCCCACGCCGGGACAGGGGGTATGAGCAGTACTTC.